The TCR beta chain under discussion was sequenced for a study of T cells in Graves' hyperthyroidism and ophthalmopathy. From RNA transcripts, TCR beta CDR3 regions were amplified. The TCR CDR3 was amplified in a first-round RT-PCR using the HTBI primer set. A single record per CDR3 protein comes from TCRdb applying MiXCR to the multiplex PCR reads. The sample lists some 360,000 distinct CDR3 sequences; approximately 13% were seen once. The germline V gene has CDR1 MNHNY and CDR2 SVGAGI (reference sequence). Trimming left V 0 bases short and J 3 bases short, with 11 bases between. CDR3 size: 15 residues. This clonotype was counted a few times.

The clonotype originates from a woman aged 55-70 years with Graves' hyperthyroidism. Sequenced: blood. The chain recombines TRBV6-6 with TRBJ1-2; TRBD1 might be the D (5 bases). The CDR3 loop reads CASSYSIFRDYGYTF. Written as DNA, the CDR3 is TGTGCCAGCAGTTACTCGATTTTCAGGGACTATGGCTACACCTTC.